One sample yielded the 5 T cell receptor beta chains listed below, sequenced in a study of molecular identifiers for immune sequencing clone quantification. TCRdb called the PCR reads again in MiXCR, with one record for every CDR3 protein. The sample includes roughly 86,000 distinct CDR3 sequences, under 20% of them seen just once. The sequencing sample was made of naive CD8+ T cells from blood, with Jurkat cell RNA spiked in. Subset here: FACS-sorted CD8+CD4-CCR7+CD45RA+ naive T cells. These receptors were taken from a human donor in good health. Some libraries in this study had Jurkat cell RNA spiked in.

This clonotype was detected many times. This chain's CDR3 is CASRLSGGAADTQYF. The CDR3 DNA is TGTGCCAGCAGACTGAGCGGGGGGGCCGCAGATACGCAGTATTTT. The chain recombines TRBV12-3 or TRBV12-4 with TRBJ2-3; TRBD2 aligns across 10 bases. The CDR3 totals 15 residues. After removal of 6 bases from V and 4 bases from J, the junction contained 7 bases not matched to a gene.

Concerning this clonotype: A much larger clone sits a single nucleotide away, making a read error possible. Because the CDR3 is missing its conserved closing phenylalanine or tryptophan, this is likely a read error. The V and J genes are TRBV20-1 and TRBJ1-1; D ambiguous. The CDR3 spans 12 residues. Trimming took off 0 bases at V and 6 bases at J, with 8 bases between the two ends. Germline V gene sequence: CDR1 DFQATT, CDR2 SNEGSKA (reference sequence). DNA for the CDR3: TGCAGTGCTAGAGATCGGGCAGCTGAAGCTTTCCTT. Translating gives CSARDRAAEAFL.

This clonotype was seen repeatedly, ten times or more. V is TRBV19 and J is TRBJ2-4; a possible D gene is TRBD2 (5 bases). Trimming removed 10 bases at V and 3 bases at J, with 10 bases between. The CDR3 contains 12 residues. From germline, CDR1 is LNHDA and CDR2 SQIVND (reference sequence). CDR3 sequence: CATRGGKNIQYF. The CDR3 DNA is TGTGCCACTCGGGGTGGCAAAAACATTCAGTACTTC.

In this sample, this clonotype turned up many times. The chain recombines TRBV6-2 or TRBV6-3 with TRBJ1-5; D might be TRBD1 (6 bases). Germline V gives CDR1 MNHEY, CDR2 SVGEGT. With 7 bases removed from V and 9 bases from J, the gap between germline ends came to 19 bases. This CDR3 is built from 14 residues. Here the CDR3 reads CASIKSGGGGPQHF. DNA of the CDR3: TGTGCCAGCATCAAGTCTGGGGGCGGTGGGCCCCAGCATTTT.

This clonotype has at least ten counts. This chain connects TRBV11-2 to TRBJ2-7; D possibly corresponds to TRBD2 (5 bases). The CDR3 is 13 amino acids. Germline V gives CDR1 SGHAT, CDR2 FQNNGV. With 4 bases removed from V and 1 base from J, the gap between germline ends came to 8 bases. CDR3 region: CASSSVASYEQYF. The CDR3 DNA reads TGTGCCAGCAGCTCGGTAGCGTCCTACGAGCAGTACTTC.